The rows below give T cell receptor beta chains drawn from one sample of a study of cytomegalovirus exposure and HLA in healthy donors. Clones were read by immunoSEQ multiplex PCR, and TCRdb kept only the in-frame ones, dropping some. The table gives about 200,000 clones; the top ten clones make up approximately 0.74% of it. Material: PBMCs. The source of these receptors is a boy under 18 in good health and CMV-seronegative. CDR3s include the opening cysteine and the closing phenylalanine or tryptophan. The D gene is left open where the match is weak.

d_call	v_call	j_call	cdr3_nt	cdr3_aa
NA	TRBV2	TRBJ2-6	TGTGCCAGCAGTGGGGACTCCCCCGTCCTGACTTTC	CASSGDSPVLTF
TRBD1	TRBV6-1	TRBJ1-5	TGTGCCACGGGACAGAGAAGGAATCAGCCCCAGCATTTT	CATGQRRNQPQHF
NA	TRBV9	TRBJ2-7	TGTGCCAGCAGCCCGGGGGGCGAGGTAACTTCTGGCTACGAGCAGTACTTC	CASSPGGEVTSGYEQYF
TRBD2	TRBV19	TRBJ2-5	TGTGCCAGTTCCACCGGGACTAGCGGGGGGAGCTGGTACCAAGAGACCCAGTACTTC	CASSTGTSGGSWYQETQYF
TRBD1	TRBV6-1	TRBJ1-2	TGTGCCAGCAGTGACAGGGGGCGCCCCCCTAACTATGGCTACACCTTC	CASSDRGRPPNYGYTF
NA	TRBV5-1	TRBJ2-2	TGCGCCAGCAGCTTGGGTCTCGCGGGGCCGAACACCGGGGAGCTGTTTTTT	CASSLGLAGPNTGELFF
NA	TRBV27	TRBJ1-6	TGTGCCAGCAGTTTGGCCAGGAATAATTCACCCCTCCACTTT	CASSLARNNSPLHF
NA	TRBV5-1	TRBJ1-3	TGCGCCAGCAGTCCCCGGTCTGGAAACACCATATATTTT	CASSPRSGNTIYF
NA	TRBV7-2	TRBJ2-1	TGTGCCAGCAGCTTAAAACTAGAGGGCAATGAGCAGTTCTTC	CASSLKLEGNEQFF
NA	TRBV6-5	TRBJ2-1	TGTGCCAGCAAACAGGGTAATGAGCAGTTCTTC	CASKQGNEQFF
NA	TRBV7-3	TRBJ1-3	TGTGCCAGCAGCCCAGACAGTTTCTCTGGAAACGCCATATATTTT	CASSPDSFSGNAIYF
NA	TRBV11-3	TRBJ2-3	TGTGCCAGCAGCTTAACAAGACGGGCGGGGACAGATACGCAGTATTTT	CASSLTRRAGTDTQYF
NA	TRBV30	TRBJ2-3	TGTGCCTGGAGCCTCCTTCAGCGATACCTTACTAGCACAGATACGCAGTATTTT	CAWSLLQRYLTSTDTQYF
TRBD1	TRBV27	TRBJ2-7	TGTGCCAGCAGTTCCTCCGGGACAGGGCATTCCTACGAGCAGTACTTC	CASSSSGTGHSYEQYF
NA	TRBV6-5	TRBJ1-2	TGTGCCAGCCGTGTCACCGGGAAAAACTATGGCTACACCTTC	CASRVTGKNYGYTF
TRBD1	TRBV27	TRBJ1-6	TGTGCCAGCAGTTTAGGACAGGGGAACTCACCCCTCCACTTT	CASSLGQGNSPLHF
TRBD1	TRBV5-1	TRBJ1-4	TGCGCCAGCAGCCTGACAGGGGATGGGAGTGAAAAACTGTTTTTT	CASSLTGDGSEKLFF
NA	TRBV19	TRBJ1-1	TGTGCCAGTAGTATAACCAGCGGGCACACTGAAGCTTTCTTT	CASSITSGHTEAFF
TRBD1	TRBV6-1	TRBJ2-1	TGTGCCAGCAGTATATACAGGGGTCCCTACAATGAGCAGTTCTTC	CASSIYRGPYNEQFF
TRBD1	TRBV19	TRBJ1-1	TGTGCCAGTAGTGAGGACAGGGAGAACACTGAAGCTTTCTTT	CASSEDRENTEAFF
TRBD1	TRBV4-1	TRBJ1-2	TGCGCCAGCAGCCAGGGGCGCGGGACAGGGGGCGCCAACTATGGCTACACCTTC	CASSQGRGTGGANYGYTF
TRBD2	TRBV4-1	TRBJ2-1	TGCGCCAGCCAACTAGCGGGGGGGCCTCGCGATGAGCAGTTCTTC	CASQLAGGPRDEQFF
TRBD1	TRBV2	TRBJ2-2	TGTGCCAGCATCACAGGGGGGAACACCGGGGAGCTGTTTTTT	CASITGGNTGELFF
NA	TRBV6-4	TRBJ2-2	TGTGCCAGCAGTGACAGGGAGCTGGGAGCGACCGGGGAGCTGTTTTTT	CASSDRELGATGELFF
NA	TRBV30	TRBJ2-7	TGTGCCTGGAGTAGTTGGCCGGAGTGGACTTACGAGCAGTACTTC	CAWSSWPEWTYEQYF
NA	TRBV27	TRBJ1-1	TGTGCCAGCAGTTTGTCACTCACGAACACTGAAGCTTTCTTT	CASSLSLTNTEAFF
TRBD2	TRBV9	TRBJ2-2	TGTGCCGGCGAGGGGCCGGGATGGCGGGGGGCCTTTGGCGGGGAGCTGTTTTTT	CAGEGPGWRGAFGGELFF
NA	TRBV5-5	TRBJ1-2	TGTGCCAGCAGCTTGGCCAGCCGCGGGAGCTACACCTTC	CASSLASRGSYTF
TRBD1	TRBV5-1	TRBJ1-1	TGCGCCAGCAGCGTACCACAGGGGGCTGAAGCTTTCTTT	CASSVPQGAEAFF
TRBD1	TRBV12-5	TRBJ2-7	TGTGCTAGTGGTTTGTCAGGGACAGGGCTGGACGAGCAGTACTTC	CASGLSGTGLDEQYF
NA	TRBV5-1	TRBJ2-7	TGCGCCAGCAGCCCTGACTATTACGAGCAGTACTTC	CASSPDYYEQYF
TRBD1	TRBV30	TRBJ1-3	TGTGCCTGGGGTCGCGACAGGGGAGGAAACACCATATATTTT	CAWGRDRGGNTIYF
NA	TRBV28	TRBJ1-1	TGTGCCAGCAGTAGAACAGTGAACACTGAAGCTTTCTTT	CASSRTVNTEAFF
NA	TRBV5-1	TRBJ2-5	TGCGCCAGCAGCTTGGGGGTGGGGGCCAAAAGCAACCAAGAGACCCAGTACTTC	CASSLGVGAKSNQETQYF
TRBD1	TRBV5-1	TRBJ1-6	TGCGCCAGCAGCTCCAGGGGACAGGAAATTTCACCCCTCCACTTT	CASSSRGQEISPLHF
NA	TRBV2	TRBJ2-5	TGTGCCAGCCTCCTGGCGGGGGCAAGAGAGACCCAGTACTTC	CASLLAGARETQYF
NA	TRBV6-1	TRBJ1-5	TGTGCCAGCAGTGAATTGCGAGGATCTTTTCCGAATCAGCCCCAGCATTTT	CASSELRGSFPNQPQHF
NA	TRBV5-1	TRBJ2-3	TGCGCCAGCAGCCCCTTAAGCACAGATACGCAGTATTTT	CASSPLSTDTQYF
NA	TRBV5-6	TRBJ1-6	TGTGCCAGCAGCCTGATCCAGGGTTTAAATTCACCCCTCCACTTT	CASSLIQGLNSPLHF
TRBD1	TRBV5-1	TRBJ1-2	TGCGCCAGCAGCGGACGGACAGGGGGCCACGGCTACACCTTC	CASSGRTGGHGYTF
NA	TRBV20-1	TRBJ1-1	TGCAGTGCTAGCCCCCAGGCTGAAGCTTTCTTT	CSASPQAEAFF
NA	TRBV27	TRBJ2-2	TGTGCCAGCAGATACAGGGGGGGGACCGGGGAGCTGTTTTTT	CASRYRGGTGELFF
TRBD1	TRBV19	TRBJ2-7	TGTGCCAGTAGTATAAACAGGGGGTACGACGAGCAGTACTTC	CASSINRGYDEQYF
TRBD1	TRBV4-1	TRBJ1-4	TGCGCCAGCACCACGGACAGGGGGGAAAAACTGTTTTTT	CASTTDRGEKLFF